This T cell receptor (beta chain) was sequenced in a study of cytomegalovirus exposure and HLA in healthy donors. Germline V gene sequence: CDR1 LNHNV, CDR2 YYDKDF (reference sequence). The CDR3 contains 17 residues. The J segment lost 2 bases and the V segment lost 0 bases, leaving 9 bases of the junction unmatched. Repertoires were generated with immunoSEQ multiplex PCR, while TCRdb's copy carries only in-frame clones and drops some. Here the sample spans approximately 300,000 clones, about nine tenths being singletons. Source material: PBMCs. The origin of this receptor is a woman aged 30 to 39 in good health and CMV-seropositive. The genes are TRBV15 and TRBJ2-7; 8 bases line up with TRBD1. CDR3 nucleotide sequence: TGTGCCACCAGCAGAGATCTTCTGGACAGGGCGACCTACGAGCAGTACTTC. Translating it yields CATSRDLLDRATYEQYF.